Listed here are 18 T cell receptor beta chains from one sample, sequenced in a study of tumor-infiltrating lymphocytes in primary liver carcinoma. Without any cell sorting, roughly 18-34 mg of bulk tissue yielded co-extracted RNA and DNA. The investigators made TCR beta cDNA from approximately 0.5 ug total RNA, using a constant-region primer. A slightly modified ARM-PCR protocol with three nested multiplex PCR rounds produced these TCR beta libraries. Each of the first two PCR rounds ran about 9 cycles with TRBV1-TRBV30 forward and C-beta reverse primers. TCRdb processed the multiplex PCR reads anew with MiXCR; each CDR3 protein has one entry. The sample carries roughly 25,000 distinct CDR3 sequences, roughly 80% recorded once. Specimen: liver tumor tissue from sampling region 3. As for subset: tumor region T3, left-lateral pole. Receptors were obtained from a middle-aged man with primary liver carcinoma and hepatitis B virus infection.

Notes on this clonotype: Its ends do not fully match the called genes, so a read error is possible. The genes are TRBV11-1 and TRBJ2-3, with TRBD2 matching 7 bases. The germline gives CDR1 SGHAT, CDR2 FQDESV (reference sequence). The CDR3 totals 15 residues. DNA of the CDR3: TGTACCAGTAGCGAAGGCGGGGGTTTGGCAGATACGCAGTATTTC. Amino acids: CTSSEGGGLADTQYF.

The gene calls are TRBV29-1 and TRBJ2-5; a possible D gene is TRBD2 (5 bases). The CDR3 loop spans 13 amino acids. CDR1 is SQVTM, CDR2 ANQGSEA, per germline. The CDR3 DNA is TGCAGAGGACTTACCCAGGAGATGGAGACCCAGTACTTC. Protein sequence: CRGLTQEMETQYF.

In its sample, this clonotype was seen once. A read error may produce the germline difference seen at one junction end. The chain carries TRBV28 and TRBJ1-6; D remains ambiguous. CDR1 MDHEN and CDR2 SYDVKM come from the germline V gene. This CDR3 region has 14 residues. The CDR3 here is CASSLDLDNPPLHF. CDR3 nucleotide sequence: TGTGCCAGCAGTCTGGATTTGGATAATCCACCCCTCCACTTT.

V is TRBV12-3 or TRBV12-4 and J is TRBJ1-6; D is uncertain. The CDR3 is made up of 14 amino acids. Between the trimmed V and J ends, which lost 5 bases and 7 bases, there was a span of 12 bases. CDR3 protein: CASSRTEGNSPLHF. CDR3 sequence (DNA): TGTGCCAGCAGTCGTACAGAGGGCAATTCACCCCTCCACTTT.

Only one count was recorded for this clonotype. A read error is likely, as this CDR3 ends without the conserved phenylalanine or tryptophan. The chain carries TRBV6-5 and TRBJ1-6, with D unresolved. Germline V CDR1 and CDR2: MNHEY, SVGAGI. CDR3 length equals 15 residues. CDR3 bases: TGTGCTAGCAGTTACGACGTGGGCAATAATTCACCCCTCCACATT. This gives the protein CASSYDVGNNSPLHI.

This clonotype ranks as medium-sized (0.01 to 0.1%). In DNA form, the CDR3 reads TGTGCCAGCCACGAACAGGACGGGAGGAAGGAGACAGATACGCAGTATTTT. Its protein product is CASHEQDGRKETDTQYF. The chain uses TRBV6-5 and TRBJ2-3; TRBD2 aligns across 7 bases. The CDR3 length is 17 residues. CDR1 MNHEY and CDR2 SVGAGI come from the germline V gene. V trimming: 8 bases; J trimming: 3 bases; junction bases outside the gene matches: 17.

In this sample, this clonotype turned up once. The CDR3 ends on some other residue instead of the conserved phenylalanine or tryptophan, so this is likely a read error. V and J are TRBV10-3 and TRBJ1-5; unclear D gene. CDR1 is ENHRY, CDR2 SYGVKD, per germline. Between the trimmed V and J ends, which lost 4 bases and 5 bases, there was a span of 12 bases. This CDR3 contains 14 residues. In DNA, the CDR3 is TGTGCCATCAGTGTGTATGAGAGCGATCAGCCCCAGCATTCT. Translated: CAISVYESDQPQHS.

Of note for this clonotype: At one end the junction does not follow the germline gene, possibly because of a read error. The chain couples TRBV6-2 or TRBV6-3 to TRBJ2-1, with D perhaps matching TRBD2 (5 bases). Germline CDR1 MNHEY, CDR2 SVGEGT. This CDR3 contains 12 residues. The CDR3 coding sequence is TGTGCCAGCCAGGAGCGATACAATGAGCGGCTCTTC. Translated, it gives CASQERYNERLF.

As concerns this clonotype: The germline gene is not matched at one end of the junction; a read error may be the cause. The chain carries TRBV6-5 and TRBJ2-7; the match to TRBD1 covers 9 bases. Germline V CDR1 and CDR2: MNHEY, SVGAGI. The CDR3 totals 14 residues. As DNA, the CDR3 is TGTACCAGCCCCTCCGGGACAGGGTATAACGAGCAATACTTT. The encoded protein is CTSPSGTGYNEQYF.

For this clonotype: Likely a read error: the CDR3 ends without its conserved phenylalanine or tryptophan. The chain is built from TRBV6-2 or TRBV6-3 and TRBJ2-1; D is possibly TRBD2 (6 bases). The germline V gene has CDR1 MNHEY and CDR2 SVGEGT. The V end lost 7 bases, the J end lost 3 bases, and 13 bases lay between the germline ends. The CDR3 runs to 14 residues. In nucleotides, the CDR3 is TGTGCCAGCAAGTGCGGGACTGACTACAATGAGCAGTTCTTA. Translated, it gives CASKCGTDYNEQFL.

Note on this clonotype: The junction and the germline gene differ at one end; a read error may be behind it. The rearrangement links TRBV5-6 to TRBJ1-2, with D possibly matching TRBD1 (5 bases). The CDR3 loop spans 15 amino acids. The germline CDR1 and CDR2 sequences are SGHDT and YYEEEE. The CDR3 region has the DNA TGTACCAGTAGCCCCACACCAGGGCTAAGGGGTGGCTACACCTTC. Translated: CTSSPTPGLRGGYTF.

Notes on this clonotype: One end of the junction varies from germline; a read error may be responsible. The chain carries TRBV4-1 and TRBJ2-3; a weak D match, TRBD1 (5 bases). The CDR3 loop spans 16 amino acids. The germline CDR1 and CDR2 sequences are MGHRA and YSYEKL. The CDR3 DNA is TGCGCCAGCGGCCAAGATTGGCAGGGATGGGCAGATACCCAGTATTTT. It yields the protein CASGQDWQGWADTQYF.

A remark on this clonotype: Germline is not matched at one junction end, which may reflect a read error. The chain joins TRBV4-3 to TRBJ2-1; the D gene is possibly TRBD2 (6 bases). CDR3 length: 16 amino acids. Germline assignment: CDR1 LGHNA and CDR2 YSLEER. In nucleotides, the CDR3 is TGCACCACCAGCCAAGATTGGGCGGGGAGATACAATGAGCAATTCTTC. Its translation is CTTSQDWAGRYNEQFF.

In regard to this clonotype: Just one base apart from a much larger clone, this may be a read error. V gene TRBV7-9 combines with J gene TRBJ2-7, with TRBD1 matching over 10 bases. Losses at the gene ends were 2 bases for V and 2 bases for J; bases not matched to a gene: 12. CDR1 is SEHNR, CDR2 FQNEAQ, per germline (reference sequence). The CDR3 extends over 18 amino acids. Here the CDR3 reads CASSLYGRRDRGTYEQYF. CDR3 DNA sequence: TGTGCCAGCAGCTTATATGGCCGACGGGACAGGGGAACCTACGAGCAGTACTTC.

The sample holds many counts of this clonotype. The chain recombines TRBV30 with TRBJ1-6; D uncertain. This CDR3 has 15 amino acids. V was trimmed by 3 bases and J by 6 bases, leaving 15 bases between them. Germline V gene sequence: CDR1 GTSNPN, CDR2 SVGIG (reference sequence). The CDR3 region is CAWSYAGGGNSPLHF. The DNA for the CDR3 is TGTGCCTGGAGCTACGCGGGAGGAGGTAATTCACCCCTCCACTTT.

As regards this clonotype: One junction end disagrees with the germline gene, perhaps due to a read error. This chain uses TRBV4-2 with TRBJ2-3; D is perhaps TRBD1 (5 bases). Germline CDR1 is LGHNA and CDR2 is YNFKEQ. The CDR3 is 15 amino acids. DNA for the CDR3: TGTGCCAGCGGCCAAGAGAAGGGAATGACAGATACGCAATATTTT. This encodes CASGQEKGMTDTQYF.

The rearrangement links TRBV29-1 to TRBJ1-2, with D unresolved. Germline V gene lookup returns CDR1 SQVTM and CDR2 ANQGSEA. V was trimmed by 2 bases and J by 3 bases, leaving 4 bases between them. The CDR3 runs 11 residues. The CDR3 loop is CSVELYYGYTF. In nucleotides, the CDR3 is TGCAGCGTTGAACTGTACTATGGCTACACCTTC.

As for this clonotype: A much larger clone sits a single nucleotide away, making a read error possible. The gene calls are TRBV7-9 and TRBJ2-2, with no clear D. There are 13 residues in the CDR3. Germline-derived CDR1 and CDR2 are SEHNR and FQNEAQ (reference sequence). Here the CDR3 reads CVSSLVGTGELFF. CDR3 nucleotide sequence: TGTGTCAGCAGCTTAGTAGGCACCGGGGAGCTGTTTTTT.